This T cell receptor beta chain came from a study of blood T cell repertoires in COVID-19. There are 12 residues in the CDR3. Germline V gene data show CDR1 as ENHRY and CDR2 as SYGVKD. The V and J ends lost 7 bases and 7 bases respectively, with 8 bases between them. Assay: immunoSEQ multiplex PCR; the TCRdb copy retains only in-frame clones and omits some. The sample consists of under 60,000 clones, about nine tenths of them appearing once. This receptor was identified in a man aged 55 to 70 with acute or convalescent COVID-19. Sequencing was carried out using peripheral blood. This chain links TRBV10-3 with TRBJ1-6; D unclear. CDR3 DNA sequence: TGTGCCATCAAAGGAGTGAATTCACCCCTCCACTTT. Encoded protein: CAIKGVNSPLHF.